Each of the 32 T cell receptor beta chains below was sequenced from the same sample in a study of Ad26.COV2.S vaccination and SARS-CoV-2 variants. The method was immunoSEQ multiplex PCR; TCRdb's version includes in-frame clones alone and lacks a portion of them. The sample consists of some 300,000 clones, approximately 86% of them appearing once. Treatment defined: over 15 received Ad26.COV2.S at low or high dose, single or two shots; a few received placebo; per-sample allocation not given. Collection of samples fell on day 63 after the first vaccine or placebo injection. Sequenced here: peripheral blood, sampled in a trial of Ad26.COV2.S vaccine versus placebo. The receptors were gathered from a person aged 18-60 years who received the Ad26.COV2.S COVID-19 vaccine or a placebo.

This clone has only one observation. J is TRBJ2-2 and V is TRBV19; 9 bases map to TRBD1. The CDR3 sequence is 15 residues long. V lost 11 bases to trimming and J lost 8 bases; unmatched junction nucleotides: 15. The germline V gene encodes CDR1 LNHDA and CDR2 SQIVND (reference sequence). For the CDR3, the DNA is TGTGCCTCATCGGGACAGGGCCTCCTTACGGGGGAGCTGTTTTTT. Translating gives CASSGQGLLTGELFF. Full variable domain (outside the CDR3, taken from reference TRBV19 and TRBJ2-2): DGGITQSPKYLFRKEGQNVTLSCEQNLNHDAMYWYRQDPGQGLRLIYYSQIVNDFQKGDIAEGYSVSREKKESFPLTVTSAQKNPTAFYLCASSGQGLLTGELFFGEGSRLTVL.

The V and J genes are TRBV7-2 and TRBJ1-1; perhaps TRBD1 as D (6 bases). V was shortened by 5 bases and J by 3 bases, with 16 bases between the two germline ends. CDR1 is SGHTA and CDR2 is FQGNSA in the germline V gene. The CDR3 loop spans 15 amino acids. In nucleotides, the CDR3 is TGTGCCAGCAGCCTACTCACAGGGCTTTACACTGAAGCTTTCTTT. The encoded protein is CASSLLTGLYTEAFF.

J is TRBJ2-1 and V is TRBV28; 10 bases align to TRBD2. The CDR3 is made up of 12 amino acids. Germline loops: CDR1 MDHEN, CDR2 SYDVKM. V dropped 3 bases and J dropped 13; count of bases not matched to a gene: 3. The CDR3 spells CASSFLAGVQFF. Here the CDR3 DNA reads TGTGCCAGCAGTTTCCTAGCGGGGGTCCAGTTCTTC.

For the CDR3, the DNA is TGTGCCAGCAGCCAAGCCGATCGGCACAATGAGCAGTTCTTC. Translation: CASSQADRHNEQFF. The chain joins TRBV3-1 (or the pseudogene TRBV3-2) to TRBJ2-1; D not resolved. Germline V gives CDR1 LGHDT, CDR2 YNNKEL (reference sequence). Trimming took 1 base from V and 5 from J, leaving 9 bases between them. This CDR3 comprises 14 residues.

The chain recombines TRBV19 with TRBJ2-7; TRBD1 might be the D (6 bases). Germline values: CDR1 LNHDA, CDR2 SQIVND (reference sequence). The CDR3 totals 13 residues. Trimming cost V 3 bases and J 6 bases, with 12 bases left between them. The CDR3 DNA is TGTGCCAGTAGTATTCAGGGGAGCGGCGAGCAGTACTTC. Protein product: CASSIQGSGEQYF.

The chain couples TRBV6-2 or TRBV6-3 to TRBJ1-1; 8 bases are shared with TRBD1. CDR3 length equals 15 residues. The germline V gene has CDR1 MNHEY and CDR2 SVGEGT. The V gene end was trimmed by 2 bases and the J gene end by 1 base; junction bases not matched to a gene: 3. CDR3 in amino acids: CASSYPGTGNTEAFF. In DNA, the CDR3 is TGTGCCAGCAGTTACCCCGGGACAGGGAACACTGAAGCTTTCTTT.

The chain links TRBV5-1 to TRBJ1-3; D is unresolved. Germline-derived CDR1 and CDR2 are SGHRS and YFSETQ. The CDR3 runs to 15 residues. Trimming left V 1 base short and J 1 base short, with 9 bases between. The CDR3 sequence: CASSLIGKSGNTIYF. CDR3 DNA sequence: TGCGCCAGCAGCTTGATCGGGAAATCTGGAAACACCATATATTTT.

This chain joins TRBV6-5 and TRBJ2-3, with D perhaps TRBD1 (6 bases). The V gene lost 2 bases and the J gene lost 0 bases, with 12 bases spanning the gap. The CDR3 extends over 16 amino acids. Germline V gives CDR1 MNHEY, CDR2 SVGAGI. The CDR3 loop reads CASSYKRGISTDTQYF. CDR3 sequence (DNA): TGTGCCAGCAGTTACAAGAGGGGGATAAGCACAGATACGCAGTATTTT.

V is TRBV19 and J is TRBJ2-3; D may be TRBD1 (5 bases). CDR3 length: 13 residues. V was cut by 8 bases and J by 0 bases, with 9 bases left in between. CDR1 is LNHDA and CDR2 is SQIVND in the germline V gene (reference sequence). The CDR3 nucleotides are TGTGCCAGTTGGGGCGCAAGCACAGATACGCAGTATTTT. It yields the protein CASWGASTDTQYF.

V usage is TRBV7-3 and J usage is TRBJ2-5, with 12 positions matching TRBD2. Germline CDR1 is SGHTA and CDR2 is FQGTGA. The ends lost 5 bases at V and 3 bases at J; junction bases unmatched: 4. The CDR3 extends over 15 amino acids. The CDR3 sequence: CASSPTSGGKETQYF. The CDR3, as DNA: TGTGCCAGCAGCCCCACTAGCGGGGGGAAAGAGACCCAGTACTTC.

The chain couples TRBV19 to TRBJ2-7, with D possibly matching TRBD1 (6 bases). The CDR3 has 15 residues. V was trimmed by 1 base and J by 3 bases, leaving 13 bases between them. Germline V lookup: CDR1 LNHDA, CDR2 SQIVND (reference sequence). The chain's CDR3 is CASSIVGAGDYEQYF. CDR3 sequence (DNA): TGTGCCAGTAGTATAGTAGGGGCAGGGGACTACGAGCAGTACTTC.

This chain links TRBV10-2 with TRBJ2-2, with 8 bases lining up with TRBD1. With V trimmed by 7 bases and J by 1 base, 5 bases remained unmatched. Germline values: CDR1 WSHSY, CDR2 SAAADI. This CDR3 contains 15 residues. CDR3 coding DNA: TGCGCCAGCACCCCCGGGACAGGGAACACCGGGGAGCTGTTTTTT. Its protein product is CASTPGTGNTGELFF.

This rearrangement joins TRBV2 to TRBJ2-1; 12 bases are a match to TRBD1. CDR1 is SNHLY, CDR2 FYNNEI, per germline. V trimming: 10 bases; J trimming: 8 bases; junction bases outside the gene matches: 6. CDR3 length equals 13 residues. The CDR3 nucleotides are TGTGCCACCCGGGACAGGGGGCCCGATGAGCAGTTCTTC. It encodes CATRDRGPDEQFF.

The gene calls are TRBV3-1 (or the pseudogene TRBV3-2) and TRBJ2-2; TRBD1 agrees at 9 bases. Germline V lookup: CDR1 LGHDT, CDR2 YNNKEL (reference sequence). With 4 bases clipped from V and 4 bases from J, the junction kept 4 bases outside the gene matches. The CDR3 consists of 15 residues. The DNA for the CDR3 is TGTGCCAGCAGCCCAAGGACAGGGGTCACCGGGGAGCTGTTTTTT. Protein sequence: CASSPRTGVTGELFF.

The rearrangement links TRBV10-3 to TRBJ2-5; D is ambiguous. Germline V gives CDR1 ENHRY, CDR2 SYGVKD. V lost 8 bases and J 4 bases, leaving 14 bases between the germline ends. This CDR3 comprises 13 residues. CDR3 loop: CAIGAVRRETQYF. The CDR3 DNA follows: TGTGCCATCGGAGCAGTCCGGCGAGAGACCCAGTACTTC.

The chain recombines TRBV9 with TRBJ1-2; 8 bases match TRBD1. The CDR3 has 14 amino acids. Germline V lookup: CDR1 SGDLS, CDR2 YYNGEE. The V gene end was trimmed by 3 bases and the J gene end by 2 bases; junction bases not matched to a gene: 3. CDR3 protein: CASSASGGNYGYTF. CDR3 in DNA: TGTGCCAGCAGCGCGTCAGGGGGCAACTATGGCTACACCTTC.

The V and J genes are TRBV5-6 and TRBJ1-1; 7 bases are a match to TRBD1. CDR1 and CDR2 (germline): SGHDT, YYEEEE. The V and J ends lost 1 base and 6 bases, in that order; junction bases with no gene match: 12. This CDR3 has 16 residues. The CDR3 sequence is CASSLWTGQGVPEAFF. CDR3 DNA sequence: TGTGCCAGCAGCTTGTGGACAGGCCAGGGGGTGCCTGAAGCTTTCTTT.

The genes are TRBV6-5 and TRBJ1-2, with D unclear. Trimming shortened V by 6 bases and J by 8 bases, and 10 bases separated the two germline ends. Germline V gene data show CDR1 as MNHEY and CDR2 as SVGAGI. The CDR3 spans 11 residues. The DNA of the CDR3 is TGTGCCAGCAGACGCGACGAGGGCTACACCTTC. It yields the protein CASRRDEGYTF.

The chain combines TRBV30 with TRBJ1-2; D perhaps matches TRBD1 (6 bases). The CDR3 sequence is 14 residues long. Trimming removed 5 bases from V and 8 bases from J, with 21 bases in between. Germline CDR1 and CDR2: GTSNPN and SVGIG (reference sequence). CDR3 nucleotides: TGTGCCTGGGTCCCGGACAGCAAAAATAGGGGCTACACCTTC. Encoded protein: CAWVPDSKNRGYTF.

A word on this clone: The same CDR3 can be traced to other DNA sequences in this sample. V and J are TRBV7-2 and TRBJ1-1; D is ambiguous. The germline CDR1 and CDR2 sequences are SGHTA and FQGNSA. Deletions cut 1 base from V and 1 base from J, with 4 bases between. This CDR3 contains 13 residues. CDR3 sequence: CASSLGRNTEAFF. DNA of the CDR3: TGTGCCAGCAGCTTAGGCCGGAACACTGAAGCTTTCTTT.

The chain combines TRBV2 with TRBJ2-2; 9 positions match TRBD1. Unmatched junction bases numbered 11, after V lost 8 bases and J lost 7 bases. CDR3 size: 15 residues. Looked up from germline, CDR1 is SNHLY and CDR2 is FYNNEI. The CDR3 DNA reads TGTGCCAGCGGGTGGGACAGGGCCTCAGGCGGGGAGCTGTTTTTT. Amino acids: CASGWDRASGGELFF.

The rearrangement uses TRBV19 and TRBJ2-7; D is undetermined. Trimming pared 1 base from V and 6 bases from J, leaving 19 bases between. CDR3 length equals 16 residues. Germline values: CDR1 LNHDA, CDR2 SQIVND (reference sequence). The CDR3 coding sequence is TGTGCCAGTAGTATAGTGGCAGGCCTAACTTTCAGCGAGCAGTACTTC. Translated, it gives CASSIVAGLTFSEQYF.

This clone appeared a few times. The chain is built from TRBV19 and TRBJ1-5; D possibly corresponds to TRBD1 (6 bases). The length of the CDR3 is 14 residues. V was clipped by 4 bases and J by 3 bases, with 10 bases between them. Germline CDR1 LNHDA, CDR2 SQIVND (reference sequence). In DNA, the CDR3 is TGTGCCAGTAGTAGAGGGGGGAACAATCAGCCCCAGCATTTT. Protein: CASSRGGNNQPQHF.

The chain combines TRBV19 with TRBJ2-2; possibly TRBD1 for D (6 bases). Germline V gene sequence: CDR1 LNHDA, CDR2 SQIVND (reference sequence). V lost 3 bases and J 3 bases, leaving 11 bases between the germline ends. This CDR3 has 15 amino acids. CDR3 protein: CASSIRGLDTGELFF. CDR3 bases: TGTGCCAGTAGTATCAGGGGCCTTGACACCGGGGAGCTGTTTTTT.

This chain connects TRBV3-1 (or the pseudogene TRBV3-2) to TRBJ1-1, with 9 bases that match TRBD1. Germline assignment: CDR1 LGHDT and CDR2 YNNKEL (reference sequence). CDR3 length: 13 amino acids. J lost 0 bases, V lost 8 bases, and 1 base had no gene match. CDR3 amino acids: CASDRGMNTEAFF. CDR3 bases: TGTGCCAGCGACAGGGGGATGAACACTGAAGCTTTCTTT.

This chain uses TRBV2 with TRBJ2-3; D gene uncertain. V gave up 5 bases and J gave up 4 bases, with 7 bases separating them. This CDR3 spans 12 amino acids. Germline-derived CDR1 and CDR2 are SNHLY and FYNNEI. The CDR3 DNA reads as TGTGCCAGCAGTTTCGATCCAGATACGCAGTATTTT. This encodes CASSFDPDTQYF.

The chain couples TRBV6-2 or TRBV6-3 to TRBJ1-2; D possibly corresponds to TRBD1 (6 bases). The CDR3 spans 13 residues. From germline, CDR1 is MNHEY and CDR2 SVGEGT. V dropped 6 bases and J dropped 6 bases, with 14 bases sitting between them. The CDR3 region is CASSRTVLDGYTF. The CDR3 DNA is TGTGCCAGCAGCCGGACAGTCCTAGATGGCTACACCTTC.

In its sample, this clone was seen once. The V gene is TRBV4-1, the J gene TRBJ1-3, with D possibly TRBD1 on 5 matching bases. The CDR3 loop spans 15 amino acids. From germline, CDR1 is MGHRA and CDR2 YSYEKL. Trimming removed 3 bases from V and 0 bases from J, with 9 bases in between. The CDR3 sequence is CASSHGGGSGNTIYF. CDR3 coding DNA: TGCGCCAGCAGCCACGGGGGAGGCTCTGGAAACACCATATATTTT.

J is TRBJ1-5 and V is TRBV7-3; D perhaps matches TRBD1 (5 bases). The CDR3 covers 13 residues. Germline-derived CDR1 and CDR2 are SGHTA and FQGTGA. V lost 5 bases to trimming and J lost 4 bases, with 9 bases between them. The CDR3, as DNA: TGTGCCAGCAGCCCAGACAGAAATCAGCCCCAGCATTTT. Translating gives CASSPDRNQPQHF.

The CDR3 DNA reads as TGTGCCAGCTCACGTACAAGGGCGGTGTGGACCGGGGAGCTGTTTTTT. Translated, it gives CASSRTRAVWTGELFF. The genes are TRBV18 and TRBJ2-2; no clear D gene. The length of the CDR3 is 16 residues. CDR1 is KGHSH, CDR2 LQKENI, per germline. Trimming removed 4 bases at V and 5 bases at J, with 17 bases between.

The rearrangement joins TRBV2 to TRBJ2-3, with 7 nucleotides matching TRBD1. V shed 6 bases and J 4 bases; nucleotides not matched to a gene: 10. CDR3 size: 15 residues. Per the germline V gene, CDR1 is SNHLY and CDR2 is FYNNEI. Written as DNA, the CDR3 is TGTGCCAGCAGGTCCTGGGACAGAGAGTCAGATACGCAGTATTTT. Translated, it gives CASRSWDRESDTQYF.

This clone was recorded only once. This sequence joins TRBV7-3 and TRBJ2-5; the D is unclear. The CDR3 loop spans 11 amino acids. Trimming pared 3 bases from V and 4 bases from J, leaving 3 bases between. Germline lookup yields CDR1 SGHTA and CDR2 FQGTGA. CDR3 loop: CASSFSETQYF. CDR3 DNA: TGTGCCAGCAGCTTCTCAGAGACCCAGTACTTC.